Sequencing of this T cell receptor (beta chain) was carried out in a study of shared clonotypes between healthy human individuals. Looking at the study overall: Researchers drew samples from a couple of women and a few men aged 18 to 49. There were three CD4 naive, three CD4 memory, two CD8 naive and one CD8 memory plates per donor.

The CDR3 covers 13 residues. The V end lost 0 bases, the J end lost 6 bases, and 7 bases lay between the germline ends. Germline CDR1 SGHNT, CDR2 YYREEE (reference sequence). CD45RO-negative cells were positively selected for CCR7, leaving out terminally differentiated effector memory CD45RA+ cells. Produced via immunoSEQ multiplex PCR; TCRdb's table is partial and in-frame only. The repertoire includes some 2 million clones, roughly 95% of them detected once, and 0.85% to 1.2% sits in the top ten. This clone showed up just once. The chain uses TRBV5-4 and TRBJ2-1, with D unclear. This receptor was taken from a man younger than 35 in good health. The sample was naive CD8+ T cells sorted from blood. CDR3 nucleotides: TGTGCCAGCAGCTTGGATTACGCCAATGAGCAGTTCTTC. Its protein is CASSLDYANEQFF.